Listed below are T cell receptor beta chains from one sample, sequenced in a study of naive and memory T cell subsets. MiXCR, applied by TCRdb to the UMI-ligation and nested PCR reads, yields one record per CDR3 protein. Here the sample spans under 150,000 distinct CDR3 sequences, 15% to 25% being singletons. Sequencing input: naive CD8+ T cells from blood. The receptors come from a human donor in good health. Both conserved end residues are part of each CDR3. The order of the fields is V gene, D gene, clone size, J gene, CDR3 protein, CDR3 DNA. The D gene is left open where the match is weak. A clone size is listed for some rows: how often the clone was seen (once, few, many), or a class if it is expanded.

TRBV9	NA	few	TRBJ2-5	CASSEVADQETQYF	TGTGCCAGCAGTGAAGTAGCGGATCAAGAGACCCAGTACTTC
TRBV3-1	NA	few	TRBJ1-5	CASSQSMNGPQHF	TGTGCCAGCAGCCAGTCTATGAACGGGCCCCAGCATTTT
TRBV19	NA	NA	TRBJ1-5	CASSIDPSGSVNQPQHF	TGTGCCAGTAGTATAGACCCCTCGGGCAGCGTAAATCAGCCCCAGCATTTT
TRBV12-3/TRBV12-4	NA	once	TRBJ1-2	CASSFSWVRDYGYTF	TGTGCCAGCAGTTTTAGTTGGGTCAGAGACTATGGCTACACCTTC
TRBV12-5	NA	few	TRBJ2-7	CASVRDSYEQYF	TGTGCTAGTGTACGGGACTCCTACGAGCAGTACTTC
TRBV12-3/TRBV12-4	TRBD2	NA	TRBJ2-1	CASSLGELAGYNEQFF	TGTGCCAGCAGTCTGGGGGAGCTAGCGGGCTACAATGAGCAGTTCTTC
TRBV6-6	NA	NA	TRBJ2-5	CASWDTTRAQYF	TGTGCCAGTTGGGACACCACCCGGGCCCAGTACTTC
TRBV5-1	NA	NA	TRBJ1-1	CASSLSSRGPEAFF	TGCGCCAGCAGCCTTTCCTCAAGAGGGCCTGAAGCTTTCTTT
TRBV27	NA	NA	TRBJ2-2	CASSLSGTTNTGELFF	TGTGCCAGCAGTTTATCAGGGACAACGAACACCGGGGAGCTGTTTTTT
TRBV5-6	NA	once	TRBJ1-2	CASSLARGQIYYGYTF	TGTGCCAGCAGCTTGGCCCGAGGGCAGATTTACTATGGCTACACCTTC
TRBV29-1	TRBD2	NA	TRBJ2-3	CSVELTRSLAGEEDTQYF	TGCAGCGTTGAACTTACCCGATCGCTAGCGGGAGAGGAAGATACGCAGTATTTT
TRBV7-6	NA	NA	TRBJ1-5	CASSLSTDQPQHF	TGTGCCAGCAGCTTATCGACCGATCAGCCCCAGCATTTT
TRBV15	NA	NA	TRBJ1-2	CATSRDATGLKLWGYTF	TGTGCCACCAGCAGAGACGCGACAGGTCTGAAACTATGGGGCTACACCTTC
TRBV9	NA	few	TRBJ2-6	CASSPPRSSGANVLTF	TGTGCCAGCAGCCCCCCCCGTAGCTCTGGGGCCAACGTCCTGACTTTC
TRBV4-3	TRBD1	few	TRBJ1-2	CASSQERGQGDGYTF	TGCGCCAGCAGCCAAGAGAGAGGACAGGGCGATGGCTACACCTTC
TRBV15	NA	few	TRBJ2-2	CATSRDRAEQHTGELFF	TGTGCCACCAGCAGAGATCGGGCGGAACAACACACCGGGGAGCTGTTTTTT
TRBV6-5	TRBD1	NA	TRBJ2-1	CASSPRQGIYNEQFF	TGTGCCAGCAGCCCCCGACAGGGGATATACAATGAGCAGTTCTTC
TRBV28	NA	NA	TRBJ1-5	CASSLYLGGLVQPQHF	TGTGCCAGCAGTTTATACTTAGGGGGTTTGGTTCAGCCCCAGCATTTT
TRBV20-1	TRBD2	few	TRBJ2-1	CSARDRTSGSRDEQFF	TGCAGTGCTAGAGACCGAACTAGCGGGAGTCGAGATGAGCAGTTCTTC